This is a list of T cell receptor beta chains from one sample in a study of cytomegalovirus exposure and HLA in healthy donors. Here immunoSEQ multiplex PCR was the method, and the copy in TCRdb shows in-frame clones only, minus some. The data show around 100,000 clones, with around 82% seen just once and 4.5% to 5.5% held by the top ten. Sequencing was done on a sample of PBMCs. These receptors were obtained from a man aged 40-49 years in good health and CMV-seropositive. Both conserved end residues are part of each CDR3. A D gene is named only where the DNA matches it firmly. A clone size is listed for some rows: how often the clone was seen (once, few, many), or a class if it is expanded.

d_gene,abundance,j_gene,v_gene,CDR3nt,CDR3aa
-,-,TRBJ1-4,TRBV2,TGTGCCACCGGAGGGGAGGTCGATGAAAAACTGTTTTTT,CATGGEVDEKLFF
-,-,TRBJ1-4,TRBV5-4,TGTGCCAGCAGCTTGGGGGGACAAAATAATGAAAAACTGTTTTTT,CASSLGGQNNEKLFF
TRBD1,once,TRBJ2-3,TRBV11-2,TGTGCCAGCGGAAGACTGACAGGGGTGGGCAGTGGAGATACGCAGTATTTT,CASGRLTGVGSGDTQYF
-,few,TRBJ2-7,TRBV28,TGTGCCAGCAGTCCAATCCTCCAGGTCTGGGACGAGCAGTACTTC,CASSPILQVWDEQYF
-,-,TRBJ1-1,TRBV9,TGTGCCAGCAGCGTCAGGGGCACTGAAGCTTTCTTT,CASSVRGTEAFF
TRBD1,-,TRBJ2-7,TRBV15,TGTGCCACCAGCAACGCAGGGGGCGCGGTCTACGAGCAGTACTTC,CATSNAGGAVYEQYF
TRBD1,-,TRBJ2-4,TRBV7-2,TGTGCCAGCAGCCCAGACAGGGCTGCAGCCAAAAACAGTCAGTACTTC,CASSPDRAAAKNSQYF
TRBD1,-,TRBJ1-5,TRBV9,TGTGCCAGCAGCGTAGGACAGGGCGATCAGCCCCAGCATTTT,CASSVGQGDQPQHF
-,once,TRBJ1-1,TRBV7-8,TGTGCCAGCAGCACTACTTATACAGGGAACACTGAAGCTTTCTTT,CASSTTYTGNTEAFF
-,-,TRBJ2-5,TRBV5-6,TGTGCCACTCGCGGAGGGGGCTTGACCGAGGAGACCCAGTACTTC,CATRGGGLTEETQYF
-,-,TRBJ1-2,TRBV5-6,TGTGCCAGCAACCCATCGGGGGAACCCTATGGCTACACCTTC,CASNPSGEPYGYTF
TRBD2,-,TRBJ2-7,TRBV6-1,TGTGCCAGCAGTGAAATTATTGGTGGGACTAGCGGGATGTTCGAGCAGTACTTC,CASSEIIGGTSGMFEQYF
TRBD1,few,TRBJ2-1,TRBV25-1,TGTGCCAGCACCCAGGGGGTAGTAACTAACAATGAGCAGTTCTTC,CASTQGVVTNNEQFF
-,-,TRBJ1-5,TRBV4-2,TGTGCCAGCAGCCAAGATAGAGCGGGGAATCAGCCCCAGCATTTT,CASSQDRAGNQPQHF
-,-,TRBJ2-4,TRBV15,TGTGCCACCAGCAGCAGGGTTTATGAAGCCAAAAACAGTCAGTACTTC,CATSSRVYEAKNSQYF
-,-,TRBJ1-2,TRBV2,TGTGCCAGCAGTACGAGGGCCCCGACTAACTATGGCTACACCTTC,CASSTRAPTNYGYTF
TRBD2,once,TRBJ2-3,TRBV10-1,TGCGCCAGCAGTGACCATAGCGGGTCCACAGATACGCAGTATTTT,CASSDHSGSTDTQYF
-,-,TRBJ2-1,TRBV30,TGTGCCTGGAGTGTGCAGGCGACCTACAATGAGCAGTTCTTC,CAWSVQATYNEQFF
TRBD2,-,TRBJ2-5,TRBV7-9,TGTGCCAGCAGCTGGGGACTACGAGAGACCCAGTACTTC,CASSWGLRETQYF
-,-,TRBJ2-6,TRBV13,TGTGCCAGCAGCTTAGGTCACGGGATCTCTGGGGCCAACGTCCTGACTTTC,CASSLGHGISGANVLTF
-,-,TRBJ1-6,TRBV30,TGTGCCTGGAGGAGAGGGGGTTCACCCCTCCACTTT,CAWRRGGSPLHF
-,-,TRBJ2-2,TRBV29-1,TGCAGCGTCGGCAGGGGTTTAACCGGGGAGCTGTTTTTT,CSVGRGLTGELFF
-,once,TRBJ1-1,TRBV5-8,TGTGCCAGCAGCTTGCCCGTAAACACTGAAGCTTTCTTT,CASSLPVNTEAFF
-,-,TRBJ2-2,TRBV7-9,TGTGCCAGCAGCTTAGGGGACACAATCACCGGGGAGCTGTTTTTT,CASSLGDTITGELFF
-,-,TRBJ1-2,TRBV6-1,TGTGCCAGCAGTGCTAGGGGATTCGATGGCTACACCTTC,CASSARGFDGYTF
TRBD1,-,TRBJ1-1,TRBV28,TGTGCCAGCAGTTCAGCACAGGGGGGAGCCCCGAAAGCTTTCTTT,CASSSAQGGAPKAFF
-,few,TRBJ2-7,TRBV7-2,TGTGCCAGCAGGCAGGGGAGCTCCTACGAGCAGTACTTC,CASRQGSSYEQYF
-,-,TRBJ2-7,TRBV28,TGTGCCAGCAGTTCACGACGCGGGCAGTACTTC,CASSSRRGQYF
-,once,TRBJ1-2,TRBV18,TGTGCCAGCGCCCAACGGCAGGCTGGATTTGGCTACACCTTC,CASAQRQAGFGYTF
-,-,TRBJ2-7,TRBV27,TGTGCCAGCAGCTTCCAGGGGACCCCCTACGAGCAGTACTTC,CASSFQGTPYEQYF
TRBD2,few,TRBJ2-1,TRBV11-2,TGTGCCAGCAGCCTCCTTTGGGTCGGGACTAGCGCATACAATGAGCAGTTCTTC,CASSLLWVGTSAYNEQFF
TRBD1,-,TRBJ1-2,TRBV11-2,TGTGCCAGCAGCCGGGTGGGGACAGGATCGAACTATGGCTACACCTTC,CASSRVGTGSNYGYTF
TRBD1,-,TRBJ2-1,TRBV5-1,TGCGCCAGCAGCTTGCAGGGGGCAGACTACAATGAGCAGTTCTTC,CASSLQGADYNEQFF
-,-,TRBJ2-2,TRBV2,TGTGCCAGCAGTGGACTGGGGACTTGGGACACCGGGGAGCTGTTTTTT,CASSGLGTWDTGELFF
-,-,TRBJ1-6,TRBV6-5,TGTGCCAGCAGCACCGTTCAGGCGCACCTCCACTTT,CASSTVQAHLHF
-,-,TRBJ2-7,TRBV7-6,TGTGCCAGCAGCTGGAAGAGGGAAAGCAGCTCCTACGAGCAGTACTTC,CASSWKRESSSYEQYF
TRBD1,-,TRBJ2-2,TRBV18,TGTGCCAGCTCACCCGCGGACAGGGGGAACACCGGGGAGCTGTTTTTT,CASSPADRGNTGELFF